This TCR beta chain was sequenced during a study of cytomegalovirus exposure and HLA in healthy donors. The wider study: Some 85 million unique TCRs, all from HLA-typed donors, were included in an early release of the data. The Caucasian-associated ancestry cluster held 65% to 85% of a few hundred genotyped donors.

V was pared by 0 bases and J by 4 bases, with 5 bases of the junction left unmatched. The germline V gene encodes CDR1 SGHNT and CDR2 YYREEE (reference sequence). The CDR3 is 15 residues long. The PCR ran on 60 Vbeta and 13 Jbeta primers. The assay was immunoSEQ multiplex PCR, and TCRdb's table has in-frame clones only and misses some. The repertoire holds 75,000 to 100,000 clones, with about 80% as singletons. Concerning this clone: Its antigen is unidentified.

Notes on the study in general: A few chains linked to CMV were shown in vitro to be specific for CMV antigens. As was reported, the HLA-A and HLA-B alleles of most subjects were accurately predicted from TCR beta sequences.

The origin of this receptor is a man aged 18 to 30 in good health and CMV-seropositive. The chain recombines TRBV5-4 with TRBJ2-5; 8 nucleotides match TRBD1. The material sequenced was PBMCs. Here the CDR3 DNA reads TGTGCCAGCAGCTTGGGCGGACAGGGAGCAGAGACCCAGTACTTC. This sequence encodes CASSLGGQGAETQYF.